This TCR beta chain was obtained from a study of cytomegalovirus exposure and HLA in healthy donors. The PCR had 60 Vbeta and 13 Jbeta primers. The protocol was immunoSEQ multiplex PCR, while the TCRdb copy is restricted to in-frame clones and leaves out a portion. This sample's clone table lists 150,000 to 200,000 clones. Germline CDR1 and CDR2: MNHEY and SVGAGI. The CDR3 is made up of 14 amino acids. Trimming removed 7 bases at V and 5 bases at J, with 15 bases between. The study's findings and limits: The authors judged a highly shared variant cluster likely a sequencing artifact.

Concerning this clone itself: Antigen unknown.

The receptor was isolated from a boy under 18 in good health and CMV-seronegative. The sequenced sample consisted of PBMCs. The chain joins TRBV6-5 to TRBJ2-4; the D gene is possibly TRBD1 (5 bases). The CDR3 spells CASTLRAGQNIQYF. The CDR3 DNA follows: TGTGCCAGCACCTTACGGGCAGGGCAAAACATTCAGTACTTC.